This T cell receptor beta chain was documented in a study of OX40 agonist ivuxolimab in advanced cancers. At the level of the study: Patients undergoing dose escalation presented with hepatocellular carcinoma, melanoma, renal cell or head and neck cancer.

As to this clone: As yet, its antigen is unknown.

Study observations and caveats: Among the least clonally expanded were partial responders at 0.1-3.0 mg/kg. Among the nonresponders, some also had low normalized T-cell clonal expansion.

Germline CDR1 is SGHKS and CDR2 is YYEKEE (reference sequence). Trimming removed 0 bases from V and 2 bases from J, with 9 bases in between. The CDR3 spans 14 residues. Generated by immunoSEQ multiplex PCR, the TCRdb table keeps only in-frame clones and is missing some. Here the sample spans around 65,000 clones, around 83% being singletons. This material consisted of CD4+ or CD8+ T cells sorted from blood, taken in a trial of the OX40 agonist ivuxolimab. The clonotype was recovered from an adult with an advanced solid tumor such as melanoma, head and neck, liver or kidney cancer. The genes are TRBV5-5 and TRBJ2-7; D possibly matches TRBD1 or TRBD2 (6 bases each). The CDR3 nucleotides read TGTGCCAGCAGCTTGGACGGGGGCGCCTACGAGCAGTACTTC. Residues: CASSLDGGAYEQYF.